This entry features one TCR beta chain sequence. The sample is drawn from a study of cytomegalovirus exposure and HLA in healthy donors. Study context: About 80 million unique TCRs from HLA-typed donors made up an early data release.

The primer mix had 60 Vbeta and 13 Jbeta primers. Original processing methods: A later analysis counted 80 million or so unique TCR beta chains, roughly 11 million shared. Using immunoSEQ multiplex PCR, the repertoire was profiled, and TCRdb retains in-frame clones only, with some absent. For V, J and clone size, that table is used; D and trimming come from the DNA. Among roughly 100,000 clones, roughly 15% were seen once, and the ten largest hold about 0.8%. This sequence originates from a female donor in good health and CMV-seronegative. The sequenced material came from PBMCs.

The CDR3 nucleotides read TGCGCCAGCAGTGCCAGGGGAGCGGACACTGAAGCTTTCTTT. Its protein product is CASSARGADTEAFF. The chain combines TRBV5-1 with TRBJ1-1; perhaps TRBD1 as D (6 bases). Germline V CDR1 and CDR2: SGHRS, YFSETQ. Deletions cut 5 bases from V and 3 bases from J, with 14 bases between. The CDR3 length is 14 residues.